The 31 T cell receptor beta chains in this list originate from one sample, sequenced in a study of human T cells and chemical hapten exposure. Individual cDNA molecules received unique molecular identifiers in the library. One entry per CDR3 protein, called by TCRdb with MiXCR from the reads. The sample carries approximately 4,100 distinct CDR3 sequences, approximately 47% recorded once. Treatment denoted: therapeutic diphenylcyclopropenone sensitization with weekly scalp DPC. The sample consisted of whole blood, taken before DPC sensitization or 2, 6, or about 24 weeks after (not recorded which). These receptors were taken from an adult with alopecia areata. Some clones in this sample may be carry-over from other donors' samples. This table probably holds off-target reads from a library built for another chain.

V is TRBV6-6 and J is TRBJ2-7; D unresolved. This CDR3 is built from 11 residues. V was shortened by 4 bases and J by 2 bases, with 3 bases between the two germline ends. Germline values: CDR1 MNHNY, CDR2 SVGAGI (reference sequence). The CDR3 loop is CASSLTYEQYF. CDR3 bases: TGTGCCAGCAGTTTGACCTACGAGCAGTACTTC.

Only one count was recorded for this clonotype. CDR3 loop: CSASGRIAKNIQYF. In DNA form, the CDR3 reads TGCAGTGCTAGTGGTCGGATTGCCAAAAACATTCAGTACTTC. This chain joins TRBV20-1 and TRBJ2-4; no clear D. V lost 3 bases and J lost 1, with 10 bases in between. CDR1 is DFQATT, CDR2 SNEGSKA, per germline (reference sequence). The CDR3 extends over 14 amino acids.

This clonotype has only a few counts. This chain connects TRBV11-2 to TRBJ2-2; 9 bases align to TRBD1. The CDR3 has 16 residues. CDR1 and CDR2 (germline): SGHAT, FQNNGV. Germline trimming cut 5 bases from V and 0 bases from J; bases unmatched to any gene: 4. CDR3 protein: CASSARQGANTGELFF. In DNA, the CDR3 is TGTGCCAGCAGCGCCCGACAGGGGGCGAACACCGGGGAGCTGTTTTTT. Together with reference TRBV11-2 and TRBJ2-2, the CDR3 gives the full variable domain: EAGVAQSPRYKIIEKRQSVAFWCNPISGHATLYWYQQILGQGPKLLIQFQNNGVVDDSQLPKDRFSAERLKGVDSTLKIQPAKLEDSAVYLCASSARQGANTGELFFGEGSRLTVL.

This clonotype was seen a few times. The V call is TRBV11-3, the J call TRBJ2-3; D gene ambiguous. Trimming removed 5 bases from V and 4 bases from J, with 10 bases in between. The CDR3 has 13 residues. Germline values: CDR1 SGHNT, CDR2 YENEEA. The CDR3 coding sequence is TGTGCCAGCAGCCCCAAGACCGCAGATACGCAGTATTTT. Translating gives CASSPKTADTQYF. Full variable domain (rest looked up from reference TRBV11-3 and TRBJ2-3): EAGVVQSPRYKIIEKKQPVAFWCNPISGHNTLYWYLQNLGQGPELLIRYENEEAVDDSQLPKDRFSAERLKGVDSTLKIQPAELGDSAVYLCASSPKTADTQYFGPGTRLTVL.

The chain couples TRBV24-1 to TRBJ2-3; D perhaps matches TRBD2 (6 bases). Trimming removed 0 bases from V and 3 bases from J, with 15 bases in between. Germline loops: CDR1 KGHDR, CDR2 SFDVKD. This CDR3 comprises 17 residues. CDR3 DNA sequence: TGTGCCACCAGTGATTTGCGTACCGGGACTGGGACAGATACGCAGTATTTT. As protein: CATSDLRTGTGTDTQYF.

In its sample, this clonotype was seen a few times. The genes are TRBV2 and TRBJ2-3; 7 bases are a match to TRBD1. Unmatched junction bases numbered 8, after V lost 6 bases and J lost 8 bases. Germline values: CDR1 SNHLY, CDR2 FYNNEI. The CDR3 covers 13 residues. In DNA form, the CDR3 reads TGTGCCAGCAGACGGGAACAGGGGTTTACGCAGTATTTT. Encoded protein: CASRREQGFTQYF.

J is TRBJ2-3 and V is TRBV20-1; 8 bases match TRBD2. Germline lookup yields CDR1 DFQATT and CDR2 SNEGSKA (reference sequence). The CDR3 spans 17 residues. V shed 6 bases and J 0 bases; nucleotides not matched to a gene: 14. CDR3 DNA sequence: TGCAGTGCCCTAAACCCTCTACAGCGGGGGAGCACAGATACGCAGTATTTT. This codes for CSALNPLQRGSTDTQYF.

The V and J genes are TRBV20-1 and TRBJ2-1; 7 bases fit TRBD1. This CDR3 has 15 residues. Germline V CDR1 and CDR2: DFQATT, SNEGSKA (reference sequence). J gave up 4 bases and V 6 bases, and 12 bases lay outside the gene matches. CDR3 in amino acids: CSASWARGPYNEQFF. Written as DNA, the CDR3 is TGCAGTGCAAGCTGGGCTAGGGGGCCTTACAATGAGCAGTTCTTC.

This clonotype was seen more than once but under ten times. V gene TRBV7-3 combines with J gene TRBJ1-1; D is possibly TRBD1 (5 bases). The CDR3 covers 14 residues. The germline gives CDR1 SGHTA, CDR2 FQGTGA. Trimming took off 5 bases at V and 3 bases at J, with 13 bases between the two ends. The CDR3 DNA reads as TGTGCCAGCAGCCCCACAGGCAGGGACACTGAAGCTTTCTTT. It encodes CASSPTGRDTEAFF.

This clonotype has only a few counts. CDR3 DNA sequence: TGTGCCAGCAGTCAGGCGTCGGGGGGCGCGGACTACGAGCAGTACTTC. This sequence encodes CASSQASGGADYEQYF. The chain employs TRBV11-3 and TRBJ2-7, with D maybe TRBD2 (7 bases). Trimming removed 6 bases at V and 3 bases at J, with 21 bases between. The CDR3 contains 16 residues. Germline CDR1 reads SGHNT; CDR2 reads YENEEA.

This sequence joins TRBV4-3 and TRBJ2-2; tentatively, D is TRBD2 (5 bases). This CDR3 contains 15 residues. Trimming cost V 1 base and J 0 bases, with 6 bases left between them. Germline V gene lookup returns CDR1 LGHNA and CDR2 YSLEER. The CDR3 region is CASSQGGPNTGELFF. Here the CDR3 DNA reads TGCGCCAGCAGCCAAGGAGGGCCGAACACCGGGGAGCTGTTTTTT.

The gene calls are TRBV20-1 and TRBJ2-1; TRBD2 agrees at 8 bases. The CDR3 totals 14 residues. Trimming at V came to 3 bases and at J to 6 bases, leaving 7 bases not matched to a gene. In germline, CDR1 is DFQATT, CDR2 SNEGSKA (reference sequence). The DNA of the CDR3 is TGCAGTGCTAGGGCCGGGACTAGGAGCAATGAGCAGTTCTTC. Residues: CSARAGTRSNEQFF.

J is TRBJ2-2 and V is TRBV5-4; tentatively, D is TRBD1 or TRBD2 (5 bases each). V was clipped by 3 bases and J by 7 bases, with 16 bases between them. This CDR3 is 15 amino acids long. Germline CDR1 is SGHNT and CDR2 is YYREEE (reference sequence). In DNA, the CDR3 is TGTGCCAGCAGCTCCGGGACCCCGCCGGGCGGGGAGCTGTTTTTT. Translation: CASSSGTPPGGELFF.

This clonotype occurred a few times. The V and J genes are TRBV10-3 and TRBJ2-5; TRBD2 is a possible D gene (5 bases). The CDR3 runs to 15 residues. The V end was cut by 0 bases, the J end by 4 bases, with 12 bases between. The germline gives CDR1 ENHRY, CDR2 SYGVKD. CDR3 amino acids: CAISESRGFLETQYF. The DNA for the CDR3 is TGTGCCATCAGTGAGTCTCGAGGGTTCCTAGAGACCCAGTACTTC.

As to this clonotype: Germline is not matched at one junction end, which may reflect a read error. The chain employs TRBV29-1 and TRBJ2-4; D possibly matches TRBD1 or TRBD2 (5 bases each). CDR3 length equals 11 residues. CDR1 SQVTM and CDR2 ANQGSEA come from the germline V gene. The CDR3 DNA sequence: TGCAGCGTAGGCCGGGACGGGACCTCGGTCTTC. Translated, it gives CSVGRDGTSVF.

The gene calls are TRBV7-8 and TRBJ2-7, with 9 bases matching TRBD2. In germline, CDR1 is SGHVS, CDR2 FQNEAQ. The J segment lost 3 bases and the V segment lost 2 bases, leaving 8 bases of the junction unmatched. The CDR3 extends over 16 amino acids. CDR3 DNA: TGTGCCAGCAGCTTAACAACTAGCGGGTCTTACTACGAGCAGTACTTC. Its translation: CASSLTTSGSYYEQYF. Complete variable domain (other parts from reference TRBV7-8 and TRBJ2-7): GAGVSQSPRYKVAKRGQDVALRCDPISGHVSLFWYQQALGQGPEFLTYFQNEAQLDKSGLPSDRFFAERPEGSVSTLKIQRTQQEDSAVYLCASSLTTSGSYYEQYFGPGTRLTVT.

The chain is built from TRBV7-3 and TRBJ2-1; D is unclear. Trimming cost V 2 bases and J 6 bases, with 8 bases left between them. CDR1 is SGHTA and CDR2 is FQGTGA in the germline V gene. The CDR3 is 13 amino acids. CDR3 in DNA: TGTGCCAGCAGCTTATGGGGAAGCAATGAGCAGTTCTTC. This gives the protein CASSLWGSNEQFF.

Only a few counts were recorded for this clonotype. The chain uses TRBV5-6 and TRBJ2-3; 8 nucleotides align to TRBD1. The CDR3 runs to 17 residues. The V segment lost 4 bases and the J segment 2 bases; nucleotides outside the gene matches: 12. The germline V gene encodes CDR1 SGHDT and CDR2 YYEEEE. The CDR3 DNA is TGTGCCAGCAGCCACAGACAGGGGAGGATTTCCACAGATACGCAGTATTTT. This translates into CASSHRQGRISTDTQYF.

The genes are TRBV3-1 and TRBJ2-1; tentative D call: TRBD2 (6 bases). V was trimmed by 4 bases and J by 0 bases, leaving 19 bases between them. The CDR3 length is 18 residues. Per the germline V gene, CDR1 is LGHDT and CDR2 is YNNKEL (reference sequence). CDR3 sequence: CASSPTLPRDFSYNEQFF. The CDR3 DNA sequence: TGTGCCAGCAGCCCTACCCTGCCAAGGGACTTCTCCTACAATGAGCAGTTCTTC.

This clonotype was counted a few times. The genes are TRBV6-2 or TRBV6-3 and TRBJ2-5, with D possibly TRBD2 on 6 matching bases. With 5 bases removed from V and 4 bases from J, the gap between germline ends came to 17 bases. The CDR3 has 15 residues. Per the germline V gene, CDR1 is MNHEY and CDR2 is SVGEGT. CDR3 sequence: CASSPTAGSGETQYF. Written as DNA, the CDR3 is TGTGCCAGCAGTCCTACGGCCGGGAGCGGAGAGACCCAGTACTTC.

The chain is built from TRBV6-5 and TRBJ1-2; D gene unclear. Trimming took 5 bases from V and 3 from J, leaving 13 bases between them. The germline V gene has CDR1 MNHEY and CDR2 SVGAGI. This CDR3 comprises 14 residues. This CDR3 is CASSPPGRHYGYTF. In DNA form, the CDR3 reads TGTGCCAGCAGTCCCCCAGGCCGCCACTATGGCTACACCTTC.

V and J are TRBV12-3 or TRBV12-4 and TRBJ2-7, with 10 bases that match TRBD2. J lost 3 bases, V lost 5 bases, and 7 bases had no gene match. The CDR3 covers 15 residues. CDR3 sequence reads: CASSPRSGRVYEQYF. In DNA form, the CDR3 reads TGTGCCAGCAGTCCAAGAAGCGGGAGGGTCTACGAGCAGTACTTC.

The genes are TRBV7-9 and TRBJ2-7, with D perhaps TRBD2 (6 bases). The CDR3 runs 15 residues. Looked up from germline, CDR1 is SEHNR and CDR2 is FQNEAQ (reference sequence). Trimming took 5 bases from V and 6 from J, leaving 20 bases between them. CDR3 DNA: TGTGCCAGCAGCCCATCGACAGCCCGGGGAGGCGAGCAGTACTTC. This codes for CASSPSTARGGEQYF.

This clonotype was detected a few times. This chain links TRBV5-1 with TRBJ2-7, with 7 bases identical to TRBD1. Germline lookup yields CDR1 SGHRS and CDR2 YFSETQ. This CDR3 comprises 14 residues. J lost 2 bases, V lost 6 bases, and 8 bases had no gene match. The CDR3 sequence: CASTLGDRPYEQYF. The CDR3 region has the DNA TGCGCCAGCACCCTCGGGGACAGACCCTACGAGCAGTACTTC.

The chain couples TRBV3-1 to TRBJ2-1, with D possibly being TRBD1 (6 bases). Germline-derived CDR1 and CDR2 are LGHDT and YNNKEL (reference sequence). The CDR3 length is 16 residues. V lost 4 bases to trimming and J lost 8 bases, with 21 bases between them. DNA of the CDR3: TGTGCCAGCAGCCGAGAGATCTTTTGGGGGCATTATGAGCAGTTCTTC. This gives the protein CASSREIFWGHYEQFF.

This chain uses TRBV12-3 or TRBV12-4 with TRBJ2-4; the match to TRBD1 covers 8 bases. The CDR3 is made up of 14 amino acids. With V trimmed by 5 bases and J by 9 bases, 9 bases remained unmatched. CDR3 loop: CASSPGQGISIQYF. CDR3 DNA sequence: TGTGCCAGCAGTCCAGGACAGGGTATCTCCATTCAGTACTTC.

The chain carries TRBV14 and TRBJ2-3; D is ambiguous. V lost 3 bases, J lost 2 bases, and 18 bases lay in between. Germline V CDR1 and CDR2: SGHDN, FVKESK. CDR3 length equals 17 residues. CDR3 bases: TGTGCCAGCAGCCAGAACTTCTTTTCGACCCACACAGATACGCAGTATTTT. It is translated as CASSQNFFSTHTDTQYF.

The rearrangement joins TRBV5-1 to TRBJ2-1; no definite D call. There are 13 residues in the CDR3. The germline gives CDR1 SGHRS, CDR2 YFSETQ. V shed 4 bases and J shed 7 bases, with 12 bases lying between them. CDR3: CASSTDLGNEQFF. CDR3 nucleotides: TGCGCCAGCAGCACGGACCTAGGGAATGAGCAGTTCTTC.

The chain couples TRBV5-6 to TRBJ2-2; the match to TRBD2 covers 8 bases. CDR1 is SGHDT and CDR2 is YYEEEE in the germline V gene. Losses at the gene ends were 4 bases for V and 3 bases for J; bases not matched to a gene: 5. The CDR3 covers 15 residues. The CDR3 DNA sequence: TGTGCCAGCAGCCCCCCGGGAGGGGACACCGGGGAGCTGTTTTTT. Amino acids: CASSPPGGDTGELFF. The full variable domain, in which reference TRBV5-6 and TRBJ2-2 provide the parts outside the CDR3, is DAGVTQSPTHLIKTRGQQVTLRCSPKSGHDTVSWYQQALGQGPQFIFQYYEEEERQRGNFPDRFSGHQFPNYSSELNVNALLLGDSALYLCASSPPGGDTGELFFGEGSRLTVL.

This chain links TRBV7-8 with TRBJ2-1; D possibly corresponds to TRBD2 (6 bases). With 2 bases removed from V and 0 bases from J, the gap between germline ends came to 11 bases. CDR1 and CDR2 from the germline V gene are SGHVS and FQNEAQ. The CDR3 has 16 amino acids. Here the CDR3 reads CASSLSGGVSYNEQFF. CDR3 coding DNA: TGTGCCAGCAGCTTATCGGGCGGGGTCTCCTACAATGAGCAGTTCTTC.

This clonotype has a handful of counts. This chain joins TRBV5-1 and TRBJ2-7; TRBD2 matches at 12 bases. CDR1 is SGHRS, CDR2 YFSETQ, per germline. Germline trimming cut 4 bases from V and 0 bases from J; bases unmatched to any gene: 5. The CDR3 has 16 residues. The CDR3 DNA reads TGCGCCAGCAGCCCAGGACTAGCGGGGAGCTCCTACGAGCAGTACTTC. Translated, it gives CASSPGLAGSSYEQYF. Supplemented by reference TRBV5-1 and TRBJ2-7, the full variable domain reads KAGVTQTPRYLIKTRGQQVTLSCSPISGHRSVSWYQQTPGQGLQFLFEYFSETQRNKGNFPGRFSGRQFSNSRSEMNVSTLELGDSALYLCASSPGLAGSSYEQYFGPGTRLTVT.